These 27 T cell receptor beta chains share one sample of origin, sequenced in a study of cytomegalovirus exposure and HLA in healthy donors. The primer mix had 60 Vbeta and 13 Jbeta primers. The method was immunoSEQ multiplex PCR; TCRdb's version includes in-frame clones alone and lacks a portion of them. The table records roughly 130,000 clones, about 70% of them present only once. Sequencing input: PBMCs. Receptors originate from a woman between 40 and 55 years old in good health and CMV-seropositive.

J is TRBJ2-3 and V is TRBV6-6; 8 bases line up with TRBD2. Looked up from germline, CDR1 is MNHNY and CDR2 is SVGAGI (reference sequence). This CDR3 has 14 residues. V gave up 2 bases and J gave up 14 bases; unmatched junction bases: 12. The CDR3 nucleotides are TGTGCCAGCAGTTACGTCGAGGAGCGGGGGACGGGGTATTTT. This gives the protein CASSYVEERGTGYF.

This clone has a handful of counts. The chain has TRBV7-2 and TRBJ1-6, with 8 bases fitting TRBD1. Germline V gives CDR1 SGHTA, CDR2 FQGNSA. Trimming at V came to 5 bases and at J to 6 bases, leaving 6 bases not matched to a gene. The CDR3 sequence is 15 residues long. CDR3 nucleotide sequence: TGTGCCAGCAGCCTGAGGACAGGGAGTAATTCACCCCTCCACTTT. Translation: CASSLRTGSNSPLHF.

The chain is built from TRBV5-1 and TRBJ2-5, with a weak D call TRBD1 (5 bases). This CDR3 contains 13 residues. Per germline, CDR1 SGHRS and CDR2 YFSETQ. Trimming shortened V by 4 bases and J by 5 bases, and 12 bases separated the two germline ends. The CDR3 DNA is TGCGCCAGCAGCCCCGGTCCAGGGGAGACCCAGTACTTC. Its protein is CASSPGPGETQYF.

The chain uses TRBV7-5 and TRBJ2-7; TRBD1 reflects the table's D call only, with no check against the DNA. TRBV7-5 is deemed a pseudogene. The CDR3 sequence is 16 residues long. As DNA, the CDR3 is TGTGTCAGAAGCTTAGTCCCTGGGACACACTCATACGAGCAGTACTTC. It codes for CVRSLVPGTHSYEQYF.

A word on this clone: One junction end disagrees with the germline gene, perhaps due to a read error. The chain employs TRBV28 and TRBJ2-3; D may be TRBD2 (5 bases). This CDR3 spans 15 amino acids. The germline gives CDR1 MDHEN, CDR2 SYDVKM. For the CDR3, the DNA is TGTGCCACGGTTCGCCAGGAATCTAGCACAGATGCGCAGTATTTT. This encodes CATVRQESSTDAQYF.

The V gene is TRBV7-2, the J gene TRBJ1-2, with D uncertain. V lost 1 base, J lost 7 bases, and 13 bases lay in between. Germline V lookup: CDR1 SGHTA, CDR2 FQGNSA. The CDR3 runs 14 residues. DNA of the CDR3: TGTGCCAGCAGCTTAGACAGCGGCCGGGGTGGCTACACCTTC. It encodes CASSLDSGRGGYTF.

The genes are TRBV2 and TRBJ2-7, with TRBD1 as a possible D gene (5 bases). V was trimmed by 4 bases and J by 12 bases, leaving 16 bases between them. The CDR3 is 12 amino acids. CDR1 and CDR2 (germline): SNHLY, FYNNEI. CDR3 sequence: CASSGDSSRMYF. DNA of the CDR3: TGTGCCAGCAGTGGTGACAGTTCGAGGATGTACTTC.

This chain links TRBV18 with TRBJ1-1; D might be TRBD1 (6 bases). The CDR3 has 14 residues. The V end was cut by 6 bases, the J end by 3 bases, with 14 bases between. Germline V CDR1 and CDR2: KGHSH, LQKENI. CDR3 amino acids: CASSPNHRDTEAFF. The CDR3 region has the DNA TGTGCCAGCTCGCCGAACCACAGGGACACTGAAGCTTTCTTT.

As regards this clone: This same CDR3 is encoded by further DNA sequences in the sample. The chain is built from TRBV7-3 and TRBJ2-7; possibly TRBD1 for D (7 bases). The V gene's germline CDR1 is SGHTA and CDR2 FQGTGA. This CDR3 is built from 14 residues. V was cut by 5 bases and J by 4 bases, with 15 bases left in between. CDR3: CASSDQTGRYEQYF. DNA for the CDR3: TGTGCCAGCAGCGACCAGACAGGGAGGTACGAGCAGTACTTC.

The gene calls are TRBV28 and TRBJ1-4, with D possibly TRBD1 on 5 matching bases. V was cut by 7 bases and J by 4 bases, with 16 bases left in between. CDR3 length: 15 residues. CDR1 and CDR2 from the germline V gene are MDHEN and SYDVKM. CDR3: CASNDPGQDNEKLFF. In DNA, the CDR3 is TGTGCCAGCAACGATCCAGGGCAGGATAATGAAAAACTGTTTTTT. Variable domain in full (rest from reference TRBV28 and TRBJ1-4): DVKVTQSSRYLVKRTGEKVFLECVQDMDHENMFWYRQDPGLGLRLIYFSYDVKMKEKGDIPEGYSVSREKKERFSLILESASTNQTSMYLCASNDPGQDNEKLFFGSGTQLSVL.

V and J are TRBV7-9 and TRBJ1-1, with D maybe TRBD1 (6 bases). Germline CDR1 reads SEHNR; CDR2 reads FQNEAQ (reference sequence). The CDR3 sequence is 16 residues long. Trimming took off 4 bases at V and 2 bases at J, with 17 bases between the two ends. The CDR3 coding sequence is TGTGCCAGCAGCTCCGGGGCCCAAGGGGGAAACACTGAAGCTTTCTTT. This gives the protein CASSSGAQGGNTEAFF.

This chain connects TRBV6-4 to TRBJ1-1, with D hard to call. The CDR3 sequence is 13 residues long. Germline lookup yields CDR1 MRHNA and CDR2 SNTAGT. Trimming removed 8 bases at V and 2 bases at J, with 12 bases between. As DNA, the CDR3 is TGTGCCAGCTCGGCAGCGTCCAACACTGAAGCTTTCTTT. Amino acid sequence: CASSAASNTEAFF.

CDR3 coding DNA: TGTGCCAGCAGCTTGGGCAGGGGGCGGTTCACTGAAGCTTTCTTT. This gives the protein CASSLGRGRFTEAFF. The gene calls are TRBV14 and TRBJ1-1, with 8 bases identical to TRBD1. V shed 5 bases and J 4 bases; nucleotides not matched to a gene: 9. This CDR3 is 15 amino acids long. The germline V gene has CDR1 SGHDN and CDR2 FVKESK.

This chain connects TRBV19 to TRBJ1-5, with TRBD1 matching 9 bases. After removal of 5 bases from V and 7 bases from J, the junction contained 9 bases not matched to a gene. The CDR3 contains 15 residues. Per germline, CDR1 LNHDA and CDR2 SQIVND (reference sequence). In DNA form, the CDR3 reads TGTGCCAGTAGTGTAACAGGGGGCGCTTTACAGCCCCAGCATTTT. Protein sequence: CASSVTGGALQPQHF.

The chain combines TRBV19 with TRBJ2-2, with D maybe TRBD1 (5 bases). Trimming pared 10 bases from V and 2 bases from J, leaving 17 bases between. The germline gives CDR1 LNHDA, CDR2 SQIVND (reference sequence). This CDR3 is 15 amino acids long. CDR3 coding DNA: TGTGCCACTCAGAACCCTAGGACAAACACCGGGGAGCTGTTTTTT. Its protein product is CATQNPRTNTGELFF.

The rearrangement joins TRBV19 to TRBJ2-3, with D maybe TRBD1 (5 bases). The CDR3 is 14 residues long. Germline CDR1 is LNHDA and CDR2 is SQIVND (reference sequence). With 3 bases removed from V and 2 bases from J, the gap between germline ends came to 9 bases. DNA for the CDR3: TGTGCCAGTAGTATTCCAGGGAACACAGATACGCAGTATTTT. Translation gives CASSIPGNTDTQYF.

The chain employs TRBV5-1 and TRBJ2-7; TRBD2 matches 8 bases. Trimming cost V 1 base and J 3 bases; bases outside gene matches: 3. Per germline, CDR1 SGHRS and CDR2 YFSETQ. The CDR3 is 14 residues long. In DNA form, the CDR3 reads TGCGCCAGCAGCTTGTGGGCGGGAGGCTACGAGCAGTACTTC. Translating it yields CASSLWAGGYEQYF.

This chain connects TRBV30 to TRBJ1-2; 9 bases align to TRBD1. The CDR3 has 14 residues. Germline CDR1 and CDR2: GTSNPN and SVGIG (reference sequence). The V gene end was trimmed by 1 base and the J gene end by 13 bases; junction bases not matched to a gene: 13. The CDR3 nucleotides are TGTGCCTGGAGTGCCCGAAATCCTGGACAGGGGACCACCTTC. Amino acids: CAWSARNPGQGTTF. Looking up the rest from reference TRBV30 and TRBJ1-2 gives the full variable domain: SQTIHQWPATLVQPVGSPLSLECTVEGTSNPNLYWYRQAAGRGLQLLFYSVGIGQISSEVPQNLSASRPQDRQFILSSKKLLLSDSGFYLCAWSARNPGQGTTFGSGTRLTVV.

The chain combines TRBV30 with TRBJ2-2, with 7 positions matching TRBD2. There are 19 residues in the CDR3. Germline V gene lookup returns CDR1 GTSNPN and CDR2 SVGIG (reference sequence). V lost 0 bases to trimming and J lost 6 bases; unmatched junction nucleotides: 19. CDR3 in DNA: TGTGCCTGGAGTGTAGTCAAAGTGGGGGGGTCGGTATTCGCCGGGGAGCTGTTTTTT. Translated, it gives CAWSVVKVGGSVFAGELFF.

This chain connects TRBV6-6 to TRBJ1-1, with D possibly TRBD1 on 5 matching bases. The CDR3 spans 12 residues. Between the trimmed V and J ends, which lost 4 bases and 3 bases, there was a span of 6 bases. Germline lookup yields CDR1 MNHNY and CDR2 SVGAGI (reference sequence). As DNA, the CDR3 is TGTGCCAGCAGTTGGGGCTACACTGAAGCTTTCTTT. Its translation is CASSWGYTEAFF.

This clone came up many times. The chain carries TRBV4-3 and TRBJ1-1; no clear D. CDR1 LGHNA and CDR2 YSLEER come from the germline V gene. Trimming pared 1 base from V and 4 bases from J, leaving 7 bases between. The CDR3 covers 13 residues. The CDR3 sequence is CASSQGSPTEAFF. CDR3 bases: TGCGCCAGCAGCCAAGGGAGCCCCACTGAAGCTTTCTTT.

This clone was counted a few times. The chain uses TRBV18 and TRBJ2-5; 14 nucleotides align to TRBD2. The CDR3 is 16 residues long. V gave up 3 bases and J gave up 2 bases; unmatched junction bases: 2. Looked up from germline, CDR1 is KGHSH and CDR2 is LQKENI. DNA of the CDR3: TGTGCCAGCTCACCTGGACTAGCGGGGGGACAAGAGACCCAGTACTTC. Amino acid sequence: CASSPGLAGGQETQYF.

The CDR3 sequence is CASSLYGTATNEKLFF. Here the CDR3 DNA reads TGTGCCAGCAGTTTATATGGGACAGCAACTAATGAAAAACTGTTTTTT. V gene TRBV28 combines with J gene TRBJ1-4; 7 positions match TRBD1. After removal of 1 base from V and 0 bases from J, the junction contained 2 bases not matched to a gene. The CDR3 covers 16 residues. Germline V gene data show CDR1 as MDHEN and CDR2 as SYDVKM. Using reference TRBV28 and TRBJ1-4 for the parts outside the CDR3, the full variable domain is DVKVTQSSRYLVKRTGEKVFLECVQDMDHENMFWYRQDPGLGLRLIYFSYDVKMKEKGDIPEGYSVSREKKERFSLILESASTNQTSMYLCASSLYGTATNEKLFFGSGTQLSVL.

This clone turned up a few times. The chain combines TRBV5-1 with TRBJ1-2; TRBD1 matches 9 bases. In germline, CDR1 is SGHRS, CDR2 YFSETQ. This CDR3 region has 15 residues. V gave up 0 bases and J gave up 8 bases; unmatched junction bases: 8. DNA for the CDR3: TGCGCCAGCAGCTTGGAAAAACAGGGGGCGAAAGGCTACACCTTC. Translating gives CASSLEKQGAKGYTF.

The sample holds a few counts of this clone. The rearrangement uses TRBV14 and TRBJ1-1, with TRBD1 as a possible D gene (6 bases). The germline V gene encodes CDR1 SGHDN and CDR2 FVKESK. CDR3 length equals 13 residues. The V gene lost 6 bases and the J gene lost 4 bases, with 12 bases spanning the gap. CDR3 residues: CASRPGGGTEAFF. DNA of the CDR3: TGTGCCAGCAGGCCGGGAGGGGGCACTGAAGCTTTCTTT.

This clone was counted a few times. The rearrangement uses TRBV7-8 and TRBJ1-2, with D perhaps matching TRBD1 (5 bases). Germline V gene lookup returns CDR1 SGHVS and CDR2 FQNEAQ. The CDR3 extends over 15 amino acids. The V end lost 6 bases, the J end lost 0 bases, and 14 bases lay between the germline ends. CDR3 region: CASSRGRGANYGYTF. The CDR3 DNA reads as TGTGCCAGCAGTAGGGGTCGAGGAGCTAACTATGGCTACACCTTC.

The chain carries TRBV10-3 and TRBJ2-4, with D possibly matching TRBD2 (5 bases). Germline CDR1 reads ENHRY; CDR2 reads SYGVKD. CDR3 size: 16 residues. Trimming cost V 4 bases and J 0 bases, with 13 bases left between them. CDR3 nucleotides: TGTGCCATCAGTGGAGGGTCGACCCTAGCCAAAAACATTCAGTACTTC. Residues: CAISGGSTLAKNIQYF.